A single sample is the source of the 8 T cell receptor beta chains below, sequenced in a study of cytomegalovirus exposure and HLA in healthy donors. 60 Vbeta and 13 Jbeta primers were used in PCR. Repertoires were generated with immunoSEQ multiplex PCR, while TCRdb's copy carries only in-frame clones and drops some. Seen here are about 92,000 clones, more than 65% observed once, and the top ten hold about 16%. The specimen sequenced was PBMCs. The source of these receptors is a woman under 30 in good health and CMV-seropositive.

In its sample, this clone was seen a few times. V gene TRBV7-6 combines with J gene TRBJ2-5, with D perhaps matching TRBD2 (5 bases). Trimming removed 4 bases from V and 4 bases from J, with 10 bases in between. Germline V gene lookup returns CDR1 SGHVS and CDR2 FNYEAQ. There are 13 residues in the CDR3. As DNA, the CDR3 is TGTGCCAGCAGCTGGCGGGCTAGAGAGACCCAGTACTTC. This encodes CASSWRARETQYF.

The chain carries TRBV5-6 and TRBJ2-7; no definite D call. V lost 0 bases to trimming and J lost 7 bases, with 14 bases between them. Per germline, CDR1 SGHDT and CDR2 YYEEEE. CDR3 length equals 14 residues. Here the CDR3 reads CASSLGQVLGEQYF. CDR3 nucleotide sequence: TGTGCCAGCAGCTTGGGGCAGGTCCTGGGTGAGCAGTACTTC.

The chain links TRBV27 to TRBJ2-7; D might be TRBD1 (6 bases). Germline-derived CDR1 and CDR2 are MNHEY and SMNVEV (reference sequence). V was pared by 7 bases and J by 2 bases, with 12 bases between. The CDR3 length is 13 residues. The CDR3 nucleotides read TGTGCCAGCACTAAGGGGGATGCCTACGAGCAGTACTTC. This gives the protein CASTKGDAYEQYF.

CDR3 sequence (DNA): TGTGCCAGCAGCTTCGGACAGGGGGGAGAGCAGTACTTC. Residues: CASSFGQGGEQYF. V and J are TRBV5-4 and TRBJ2-7; TRBD1 aligns across 10 bases. CDR1 is SGHNT, CDR2 YYREEE, per germline (reference sequence). CDR3 length: 13 amino acids. The V segment lost 2 bases and the J segment 7 bases; nucleotides outside the gene matches: 3.

The CDR3 coding sequence is TGTGCCAGCAGCTTGGGGACAATAGGCACAGATACGCAGTATTTT. Translating it yields CASSLGTIGTDTQYF. This chain connects TRBV5-6 to TRBJ2-3; a possible D gene is TRBD1 (5 bases). CDR1 SGHDT and CDR2 YYEEEE come from the germline V gene. With 0 bases removed from V and 1 base from J, the gap between germline ends came to 9 bases. The CDR3 has 15 amino acids.

The rearrangement links TRBV6-1 to TRBJ2-2; 8 bases align to TRBD2. There are 13 residues in the CDR3. From germline, CDR1 is MNHNS and CDR2 SASEGT. Trimming cost V 5 bases and J 6 bases; bases outside gene matches: 2. CDR3 protein: CASSKLAAGELFF. In DNA form, the CDR3 reads TGTGCCAGCAGTAAACTAGCGGCCGGGGAGCTGTTTTTT.

The chain recombines TRBV11-1 with TRBJ2-3; 14 bases align to TRBD2. Germline V gene data show CDR1 as SGHAT and CDR2 as FQDESV (reference sequence). With V trimmed by 1 base and J by 2 bases, 8 bases remained unmatched. The CDR3 contains 19 residues. The CDR3: CASSLETTGLAGDTDTQYF. The DNA for the CDR3 is TGTGCCAGCAGCTTAGAAACTACGGGACTAGCGGGGGACACAGATACGCAGTATTTT.

This chain links TRBV5-6 with TRBJ2-5; 8 positions agree with TRBD1. This CDR3 spans 14 amino acids. Looked up from germline, CDR1 is SGHDT and CDR2 is YYEEEE. With 4 bases clipped from V and 6 bases from J, the junction kept 8 bases outside the gene matches. The CDR3 reads CASSGRTGQQTQYF. CDR3 in DNA: TGTGCCAGCAGCGGAAGGACAGGGCAGCAGACCCAGTACTTC.